This TCR beta chain was sequenced for a study of T cell repertoires in cytomegalovirus infection. TCRdb fed the reads into MiXCR, producing one record per CDR3 protein. The data hold around 450,000 distinct CDR3 sequences, with roughly 10% observed a single time. The origin of this receptor is a human donor in good health (CMV status not recorded). Some clones in this sample may be carry-over from other donors' samples. Sequencing was performed on PBMCs.

Here the CDR3 reads CASSQDPLPRAVGYTF. In nucleotides, the CDR3 is TGTGCCAGCAGCCAAGATCCCCTCCCGAGGGCGGTAGGCTACACCTTC. The gene calls are TRBV14 and TRBJ1-2; D gene ambiguous. In germline, CDR1 is SGHDN, CDR2 FVKESK. V lost 0 bases and J 8 bases, leaving 19 bases between the germline ends. This CDR3 comprises 16 residues.